The 17 T cell receptor beta chains in this list originate from one sample, sequenced in a study of T cells in Graves' hyperthyroidism and ophthalmopathy. RNA transcripts yielded amplified TCR beta CDR3 regions. The TCR CDR3 first-round RT-PCR relied on the HTBI primer set. Via MiXCR, TCRdb re-called the multiplex PCR reads, giving one row per CDR3 protein. Counted here are around 560,000 distinct CDR3 sequences, roughly 17% occurring once; the ten biggest clones make up roughly 18%. The specimen sequenced was blood. These receptors came from a woman aged 18-29 years with Graves' hyperthyroidism.

This clonotype was counted at least ten times. The chain is built from TRBV27 and TRBJ1-4; D remains unclear. V lost 4 bases and J 0 bases, leaving 21 bases between the germline ends. Germline V gene data show CDR1 as MNHEY and CDR2 as SMNVEV (reference sequence). The length of the CDR3 is 19 residues. The CDR3 DNA sequence: TGTGCCAGCAGTTCCGACGTAGCCCAAGGCCCTGCAACTAATGAAAAACTGTTTTTT. Protein: CASSSDVAQGPATNEKLFF.

This clonotype was counted between two and nine times. V is TRBV3-1 and J is TRBJ1-5; no definite D call. Trimming took 1 base from V and 4 from J, leaving 8 bases between them. CDR3 length equals 14 residues. CDR1 is LGHDT and CDR2 is YNNKEL in the germline V gene (reference sequence). The CDR3 region has the DNA TGTGCCAGCAGCCAAGCTCAGAGTAATCAGCCCCAGCATTTT. Protein product: CASSQAQSNQPQHF.

This clonotype was counted many times. The chain recombines TRBV18 with TRBJ2-7; D gene ambiguous. The germline V gene has CDR1 KGHSH and CDR2 LQKENI. The CDR3 contains 14 residues. V was trimmed by 3 bases and J by 4 bases, leaving 13 bases between them. The CDR3 sequence: CASSPPNGRYEQYF. Written as DNA, the CDR3 is TGTGCCAGCTCACCCCCTAACGGGCGGTACGAGCAGTACTTC.

This clonotype was detected a few times. V and J are TRBV20-1 and TRBJ1-5; TRBD1 matches 9 bases. Germline CDR1 DFQATT, CDR2 SNEGSKA (reference sequence). The ends lost 0 bases at V and 8 bases at J; junction bases unmatched: 14. The CDR3 totals 17 residues. In nucleotides, the CDR3 is TGCAGTGCTAGAGATAGGGGCCTACAGGGGGCCAGGGAGCCCCAGCATTTT. This codes for CSARDRGLQGAREPQHF.

This clonotype was picked up many times. The V and J genes are TRBV10-3 and TRBJ2-3, with a tentative D call TRBD2 (5 bases). The germline gives CDR1 ENHRY, CDR2 SYGVKD. Trimming left V 0 bases short and J 4 bases short, with 8 bases between. The CDR3 is 14 residues long. The CDR3 sequence: CAISESRGSDTQYF. In DNA form, the CDR3 reads TGTGCCATCAGTGAGTCCCGGGGTTCAGATACGCAGTATTTT.

The sample holds many counts of this clonotype. The J gene is TRBJ2-5, the V gene TRBV7-2; possible D gene TRBD2, 6 bases. The V end lost 5 bases, the J end lost 1 base, and 14 bases lay between the germline ends. This CDR3 contains 15 residues. CDR1 and CDR2 from the germline V gene are SGHTA and FQGNSA. The CDR3 sequence: CASSLHGLLQETQYF. For the CDR3, the DNA is TGTGCCAGCAGCCTCCACGGACTACTCCAAGAGACCCAGTACTTC.

This clonotype has at least ten counts. J is TRBJ2-7 and V is TRBV7-2; TRBD1 might be the D (5 bases). Trimming stripped 0 bases from V and 3 bases from J, with 9 bases between. The germline V gene has CDR1 SGHTA and CDR2 FQGNSA. The CDR3 is 14 residues long. CDR3 amino acids: CASSLAPTVYEQYF. CDR3 in DNA: TGTGCCAGCAGCTTAGCCCCGACAGTCTACGAGCAGTACTTC.

This clonotype was observed many times. In DNA, the CDR3 is TGCAGTGCTAGAGATCCGGGTGGGTTAAACTATGGCTACACCTTC. Protein product: CSARDPGGLNYGYTF. This chain uses TRBV20-1 with TRBJ1-2, with D unclear. The germline V gene has CDR1 DFQATT and CDR2 SNEGSKA (reference sequence). V was cut by 0 bases and J by 2 bases, with 13 bases left in between. The CDR3 consists of 15 residues.

In this sample, this clonotype turned up a few times. This rearrangement joins TRBV19 to TRBJ2-3; no firm D call. The CDR3 has 15 residues. Trimming stripped 2 bases from V and 2 bases from J, with 11 bases between. CDR1 LNHDA and CDR2 SQIVND come from the germline V gene (reference sequence). CDR3 sequence (DNA): TGTGCCAGTAGTATAAACGTCGTGTTCACAGATACGCAGTATTTT. Its protein product is CASSINVVFTDTQYF. Together with reference TRBV19 and TRBJ2-3, the CDR3 gives the full variable domain: DGGITQSPKYLFRKEGQNVTLSCEQNLNHDAMYWYRQDPGQGLRLIYYSQIVNDFQKGDIAEGYSVSREKKESFPLTVTSAQKNPTAFYLCASSINVVFTDTQYFGPGTRLTVL.

The rearrangement links TRBV10-3 to TRBJ1-5, with D tentatively TRBD1 (5 bases). CDR1 and CDR2 (germline): ENHRY, SYGVKD. Between the trimmed V and J ends, which lost 8 bases and 4 bases, there was a span of 15 bases. The CDR3 covers 14 residues. CDR3 nucleotide sequence: TGTGCCATCCAGGAGGGGAGGGCTAATCAGCCCCAGCATTTT. It codes for CAIQEGRANQPQHF.

There are many counts of this clonotype. The rearrangement links TRBV3-1 to TRBJ2-2, with a weak D call TRBD1 (6 bases). This CDR3 spans 15 amino acids. With 3 bases removed from V and 4 bases from J, the gap between germline ends came to 12 bases. The V gene's germline CDR1 is LGHDT and CDR2 YNNKEL (reference sequence). The CDR3 DNA follows: TGTGCCAGCAGCCAGGCGACAGGCGCCACCGGGGAGCTGTTTTTT. Protein: CASSQATGATGELFF.

This clonotype was detected ten times or more. The chain couples TRBV7-2 to TRBJ2-7; no clear D gene. Germline lookup yields CDR1 SGHTA and CDR2 FQGNSA. This CDR3 is 12 amino acids long. V gave up 5 bases and J gave up 2 bases, with 7 bases separating them. CDR3 sequence: CASSPPTYEQYF. The CDR3 DNA is TGTGCCAGCAGCCCCCCCACCTACGAGCAGTACTTC.

This clonotype was counted at least ten times. This chain uses TRBV7-2 with TRBJ1-5; 9 bases are a match to TRBD1. V was pared by 2 bases and J by 6 bases, with 2 bases of the junction left unmatched. Germline CDR1 is SGHTA and CDR2 is FQGNSA. This CDR3 spans 14 amino acids. The CDR3 region is CASSLTGGPQPQHF. CDR3 DNA sequence: TGTGCCAGCAGCTTAACAGGGGGCCCTCAGCCCCAGCATTTT.

V and J are TRBV3-1 and TRBJ1-1; D gene unclear. CDR3 length: 15 amino acids. Germline V gene data show CDR1 as LGHDT and CDR2 as YNNKEL (reference sequence). Trimming stripped 0 bases from V and 3 bases from J, with 11 bases between. CDR3 in DNA: TGTGCCAGCAGCCAAGAAAGCCAGGAACACACTGAAGCTTTCTTT. This encodes CASSQESQEHTEAFF.

Many counts were recorded for this clonotype. The J gene is TRBJ2-7, the V gene TRBV10-2; no definite D call. This CDR3 spans 12 amino acids. CDR1 and CDR2 (germline): WSHSY, SAAADI. Deletions cut 2 bases from V and 3 bases from J, with 5 bases between. The chain's CDR3 is CASSEALYEQYF. The CDR3 DNA is TGCGCCAGCAGTGAGGCCCTCTACGAGCAGTACTTC.

In its sample, this clonotype was seen many times. V gene TRBV12-3 or TRBV12-4 combines with J gene TRBJ2-1, with 11 bases lining up with TRBD1. This CDR3 comprises 16 residues. J lost 3 bases, V lost 3 bases, and 4 bases had no gene match. CDR3: CASSFAGTGGYNEQFF. The CDR3 DNA is TGTGCCAGCAGTTTCGCCGGGACAGGGGGCTACAATGAGCAGTTCTTC.

This chain uses TRBV11-2 with TRBJ1-2, with 9 bases fitting TRBD1. Trimming took 4 bases from V and 5 from J; bases not matched to a gene: 8. CDR3 length: 15 residues. The germline gives CDR1 SGHAT, CDR2 FQNNGV. As DNA, the CDR3 is TGTGCCAGCAGCTATTCCGGGACAGGGCTTTATGGCTACACCTTC. Its translation is CASSYSGTGLYGYTF.